Each of the 29 T cell receptor beta chains below was sequenced from the same sample in a study of blood T cell repertoires in COVID-19. Only in-frame clones appear in the TCRdb table, and some are missing; sequencing was by immunoSEQ multiplex PCR. The repertoire holds about 290,000 clones, with roughly nine tenths as singletons. Sequenced material: PBMCs or T cells enriched from blood (not recorded which). The source is a woman between 40 and 55 years old who had recovered from COVID-19.

The chain joins TRBV18 to TRBJ1-2, with TRBD1 matching 7 bases. This CDR3 has 14 amino acids. Trimming took 0 bases from V and 6 from J; bases not matched to a gene: 4. The germline CDR1 and CDR2 sequences are KGHSH and LQKENI. CDR3 amino acids: CASSPPAGTDGYTF. The CDR3 DNA is TGTGCCAGCTCACCACCGGCAGGGACAGATGGCTACACCTTC.

The V call is TRBV5-1, the J call TRBJ1-6, with 10 bases matching TRBD1. There are 14 residues in the CDR3. In germline, CDR1 is SGHRS, CDR2 YFSETQ. With 2 bases clipped from V and 10 bases from J, the junction kept 3 bases outside the gene matches. CDR3 sequence reads: CASSFGQGESPLHF. In DNA form, the CDR3 reads TGCGCCAGCAGCTTCGGACAGGGGGAGTCACCCCTCCACTTT. The entire variable domain, with the rest obtained from reference TRBV5-1 and TRBJ1-6, is as follows: KAGVTQTPRYLIKTRGQQVTLSCSPISGHRSVSWYQQTPGQGLQFLFEYFSETQRNKGNFPGRFSGRQFSNSRSEMNVSTLELGDSALYLCASSFGQGESPLHFGNGTRLTVT.

The rearrangement joins TRBV7-3 to TRBJ2-7, with 13 positions matching TRBD2. The germline gives CDR1 SGHTA, CDR2 FQGTGA. This CDR3 is built from 14 residues. The J segment lost 6 bases and the V segment lost 5 bases, leaving 4 bases of the junction unmatched. The CDR3 region is CASSHGTSGTEQYF. CDR3 nucleotide sequence: TGTGCCAGCAGCCACGGGACTAGCGGGACCGAGCAGTACTTC.

This clone was recorded a few times. The rearrangement links TRBV5-4 to TRBJ2-7; 11 positions agree with TRBD1. Germline CDR1 and CDR2: SGHNT and YYREEE (reference sequence). Trimming at V came to 4 bases and at J to 4 bases, leaving 10 bases not matched to a gene. The CDR3 has 16 amino acids. The CDR3 sequence: CASSPPGTGGKYEQYF. The CDR3 nucleotides are TGTGCCAGCAGCCCTCCCGGGACAGGGGGAAAATACGAGCAGTACTTC.

The chain has TRBV5-8 and TRBJ1-5, with 8 bases lining up with TRBD1. J was trimmed by 4 bases and V by 0 bases; bases with no gene match: 6. CDR1 is SGHTS, CDR2 YDEGEE, per germline. The CDR3 is 16 amino acids. CDR3 sequence: CASSLVTGGSNQPQHF. The CDR3 coding sequence is TGTGCCAGCAGCTTGGTAACAGGGGGGTCGAATCAGCCCCAGCATTTT.

The chain recombines TRBV12-3 or TRBV12-4 with TRBJ1-1, with unresolved D. Trimming removed 6 bases from V and 7 bases from J, with 12 bases in between. There are 12 residues in the CDR3. The CDR3 DNA reads as TGTGCCAGCAGCACCATGAGAGGTGAAGCTTTCTTT. It is translated as CASSTMRGEAFF.

V usage is TRBV4-3 and J usage is TRBJ2-7, with D tentatively TRBD1 (5 bases). V was clipped by 4 bases and J by 2 bases, with 15 bases between them. CDR3 length: 15 amino acids. Germline CDR1 LGHNA, CDR2 YSLEER. The CDR3 protein is CASSRGPDGAYEQYF. DNA of the CDR3: TGCGCCAGCAGCCGGGGCCCTGATGGGGCCTACGAGCAGTACTTC.

The rearrangement links TRBV9 to TRBJ1-2; 11 nucleotides align to TRBD1. The CDR3 runs 15 residues. Looked up from germline, CDR1 is SGDLS and CDR2 is YYNGEE. V was clipped by 2 bases and J by 1 base; unmatched bases: 1. CDR3 amino acids: CASSVGTGGNYGYTF. The CDR3 DNA follows: TGTGCCAGCAGCGTCGGGACAGGGGGTAACTATGGCTACACCTTC. Together with reference TRBV9 and TRBJ1-2, the CDR3 gives the full variable domain: DSGVTQTPKHLITATGQRVTLRCSPRSGDLSVYWYQQSLDQGLQFLIQYYNGEERAKGNILERFSAQQFPDLHSELNLSSLELGDSALYFCASSVGTGGNYGYTFGSGTRLTVV.

This sequence joins TRBV18 and TRBJ2-2; 7 positions match TRBD1. This CDR3 has 18 amino acids. Trimming removed 4 bases from V and 2 bases from J; junction bases left unmatched: 13. The germline V gene has CDR1 KGHSH and CDR2 LQKENI. CDR3 amino acids: CASSQQNRGRGNTGELFF. CDR3 in DNA: TGTGCCAGCTCACAACAAAACAGGGGAAGAGGTAACACCGGGGAGCTGTTTTTT.

J is TRBJ2-1 and V is TRBV5-1; D is undetermined. The V and J ends lost 5 bases and 5 bases respectively, with 14 bases between them. The CDR3 sequence is 14 residues long. Germline V gene sequence: CDR1 SGHRS, CDR2 YFSETQ. The CDR3 reads CASSSSPPHNEQFF. CDR3 sequence (DNA): TGCGCCAGCAGTTCATCCCCCCCCCACAATGAGCAGTTCTTC.

This sequence joins TRBV12-3 or TRBV12-4 and TRBJ1-1; D not resolved. The CDR3 consists of 13 residues. The germline V and J ends were trimmed by 5 bases and 1 base, with 8 bases remaining between them. The DNA for the CDR3 is TGTGCCAGCAGTGAACTCCCGAACACTGAAGCTTTCTTT. Translating it yields CASSELPNTEAFF.

The rearrangement uses TRBV3-1 (or the pseudogene TRBV3-2) and TRBJ2-7, with 8 bases identical to TRBD2. Trimming at V came to 5 bases and at J to 7 bases, leaving 4 bases not matched to a gene. This CDR3 has 12 residues. Per the germline V gene, CDR1 is LGHDT and CDR2 is YNNKEL (reference sequence). The CDR3 sequence is CASSSKREEQYF. Here the CDR3 DNA reads TGTGCCAGCAGCTCAAAGCGGGAGGAGCAGTACTTC.

Concerning this clone itself: One junction end does not reproduce the germline sequence, and a read error may be involved. Written as DNA, the CDR3 is TGTGCCAGCAGCAATACGTGGACTGACGGTGGTTTTTTT. It codes for CASSNTWTDGGFF. The chain combines TRBV27 with TRBJ2-3, with TRBD2 as a possible D gene (5 bases). The CDR3 runs to 13 residues. CDR1 and CDR2 (germline): MNHEY, SMNVEV (reference sequence).

The chain couples TRBV3-1 (or the pseudogene TRBV3-2) to TRBJ1-2, with D possibly being TRBD1 (6 bases). The V end lost 1 base, the J end lost 4 bases, and 10 bases lay between the germline ends. Germline V gene lookup returns CDR1 LGHDT and CDR2 YNNKEL (reference sequence). The length of the CDR3 is 14 residues. The CDR3 protein is CASSQGGQIYGYTF. The DNA of the CDR3 is TGTGCCAGCAGCCAAGGCGGACAGATCTATGGCTACACCTTC.

The sample holds one count of this clone. The chain uses TRBV6-1 and TRBJ1-4, with D perhaps TRBD1 (6 bases). The CDR3 contains 17 residues. V lost 4 bases to trimming and J lost 0 bases, with 15 bases between them. The germline CDR1 and CDR2 sequences are MNHNS and SASEGT. This chain's CDR3 is CASSVNRVLTTNEKLFF. The DNA for the CDR3 is TGTGCCAGCAGTGTCAACAGGGTGCTCACAACTAATGAAAAACTGTTTTTT.

This rearrangement joins TRBV19 to TRBJ2-5, with 10 bases matching TRBD1. Germline-derived CDR1 and CDR2 are LNHDA and SQIVND (reference sequence). V was pared by 4 bases and J by 6 bases, with 11 bases of the junction left unmatched. There are 16 residues in the CDR3. CDR3 residues: CASSSIETGGWKTQYF. CDR3 in DNA: TGTGCCAGTAGTAGTATCGAGACAGGGGGCTGGAAGACCCAGTACTTC.

V and J are TRBV7-8 and TRBJ2-2; D possibly corresponds to TRBD1 (5 bases). V was pared by 1 base and J by 6 bases, with 9 bases between. The germline gives CDR1 SGHVS, CDR2 FQNEAQ. The CDR3 sequence is 14 residues long. The CDR3 spells CASSLEGRAGELFF. CDR3 nucleotide sequence: TGTGCCAGCAGCTTAGAGGGCAGGGCCGGGGAGCTGTTTTTT.

The chain has TRBV19 and TRBJ2-4, with a tentative D call TRBD1 (6 bases). The V end lost 3 bases, the J end lost 11 bases, and 11 bases lay between the germline ends. The germline V gene encodes CDR1 LNHDA and CDR2 SQIVND (reference sequence). This CDR3 is built from 12 residues. The CDR3 region has the DNA TGTGCCAGTAGTATCAAACAGGGAGTTCAGTACTTC. This encodes CASSIKQGVQYF.

The rearrangement joins TRBV7-2 to TRBJ1-1; 11 bases fit TRBD1. In germline, CDR1 is SGHTA, CDR2 FQGNSA. V trimming: 4 bases; J trimming: 11 bases; junction bases outside the gene matches: 12. The CDR3 has 15 residues. CDR3 DNA sequence: TGTGCCAGCAGCTCACAACCGGGACAGGGGGAGATGGCTTTCTTT. It encodes CASSSQPGQGEMAFF.

The chain uses TRBV19 and TRBJ1-5, with D unclear. V gave up 7 bases and J gave up 0 bases, with 13 bases separating them. The length of the CDR3 is 15 residues. Germline lookup yields CDR1 LNHDA and CDR2 SQIVND (reference sequence). CDR3 residues: CASTTGAASNQPQHF. CDR3 coding DNA: TGTGCCAGTACTACCGGAGCGGCTAGCAATCAGCCCCAGCATTTT.

The CDR3 spells CASSQDYASGSYEQYF. The CDR3 DNA follows: TGTGCCAGCAGCCAAGATTACGCTAGCGGCTCCTACGAGCAGTACTTC. The chain combines TRBV3-1 (or the pseudogene TRBV3-2) with TRBJ2-7, with 7 nucleotides matching TRBD2. The CDR3 totals 16 residues. Germline lookup yields CDR1 LGHDT and CDR2 YNNKEL (reference sequence). With 0 bases clipped from V and 0 bases from J, the junction kept 5 bases outside the gene matches.

V usage is TRBV29-1 and J usage is TRBJ1-4; 9 bases are shared with TRBD1. There are 15 residues in the CDR3. Germline CDR1 and CDR2: SQVTM and ANQGSEA. J lost 3 bases, V lost 4 bases, and 6 bases had no gene match. CDR3 nucleotide sequence: TGCAGCGTTGCGGGACAGGGACTCTCTAATGAAAAACTGTTTTTT. Translated, it gives CSVAGQGLSNEKLFF.

CDR3 nucleotides: TGTGCCTGGAACCCGGGACTCCGCACCGGGGAGCTGTTTTTT. Amino acid sequence: CAWNPGLRTGELFF. The gene calls are TRBV30 and TRBJ2-2; a weak D match, TRBD2 (6 bases). Per the germline V gene, CDR1 is GTSNPN and CDR2 is SVGIG (reference sequence). Trimming took 4 bases from V and 4 from J, leaving 13 bases between them. CDR3 size: 14 residues.

The rearrangement joins TRBV5-1 to TRBJ2-2, with TRBD1 identical over 8 bases. This CDR3 has 16 residues. Germline assignment: CDR1 SGHRS and CDR2 YFSETQ. J lost 0 bases, V lost 3 bases, and 4 bases had no gene match. CDR3 coding DNA: TGCGCCAGCAGCTGGACAGGGTCCGCGAACACCGGGGAGCTGTTTTTT. Amino acid sequence: CASSWTGSANTGELFF.

The V gene is TRBV29-1, the J gene TRBJ2-3; 10 nucleotides align to TRBD2. Per the germline V gene, CDR1 is SQVTM and CDR2 is ANQGSEA. The V and J ends lost 5 bases and 1 base, in that order; junction bases with no gene match: 3. The CDR3 extends over 14 amino acids. The CDR3 DNA sequence: TGCAGCGTTATCGGACTAGCGGGCACAGATACGCAGTATTTT. Protein product: CSVIGLAGTDTQYF.

The chain employs TRBV7-9 and TRBJ2-5; 7 bases fit TRBD1. Germline CDR1 is SEHNR and CDR2 is FQNEAQ (reference sequence). The CDR3 consists of 16 residues. V gave up 6 bases and J gave up 3 bases; unmatched junction bases: 13. CDR3 residues: CASRHRGQEEKETQYF. CDR3 in DNA: TGTGCCAGCAGACATCGCGGACAGGAAGAGAAAGAGACCCAGTACTTC.

The CDR3 loop reads CASSQPRGAGEKLFF. The DNA of the CDR3 is TGTGCCAGCAGCCAACCCCGCGGGGCCGGGGAAAAACTGTTTTTT. V usage is TRBV3-1 (or the pseudogene TRBV3-2) and J usage is TRBJ1-4; maybe TRBD1 (5 bases). This CDR3 spans 15 amino acids. Germline-derived CDR1 and CDR2 are LGHDT and YNNKEL (reference sequence). Trimming stripped 2 bases from V and 8 bases from J, with 15 bases between.

This sequence joins TRBV2 and TRBJ1-5, with D perhaps matching TRBD1 (6 bases). Per the germline V gene, CDR1 is SNHLY and CDR2 is FYNNEI. The CDR3 runs 12 residues. V was shortened by 2 bases and J by 11 bases, with 10 bases between the two germline ends. CDR3 region: CASSEFRTAQHF. The CDR3 DNA is TGTGCCAGCAGTGAATTTCGGACAGCCCAGCATTTT.

The chain recombines TRBV2 with TRBJ1-3, with TRBD1 identical over 7 bases. V lost 6 bases and J lost 2; bases outside the gene matches: 1. Germline V gene sequence: CDR1 SNHLY, CDR2 FYNNEI. There are 13 residues in the CDR3. Written as DNA, the CDR3 is TGTGCCAGCAGCGGGACAGCTGGAAACACCATATATTTT. Translation: CASSGTAGNTIYF.